The rows below give T cell receptor beta chains drawn from one sample of a study of CD8+ T cells in alopecia areata. Assay used: immunoSEQ multiplex PCR; TCRdb lists only in-frame clones, some missing. The table includes over 150,000 clones, 59% detected once. The sample here was CD4+ T cells sorted from blood, taken at week 0. The receptors shown here come from a human donor with alopecia areata. Each CDR3 is given with its conserved first and last residue.

j_gene	v_gene	CDR3aa
TRBJ2-2	TRBV19	CASSISGSGELFF
TRBJ1-1	TRBV5-1	CASSQTTGANTEAFF
TRBJ1-6	TRBV5-1	CASSFYGNSPLHF
TRBJ1-1	TRBV5-1	CASSLGGKAGGEAFF
TRBJ2-1	TRBV29-1	CSTIAGGLLEQFF
TRBJ2-7	TRBV29-1	CSARRGGNYEQYF
TRBJ1-2	TRBV19	CASSMVPDGYTF
TRBJ2-7	TRBV4-1	CASSQGQGSYEQYF
TRBJ2-6	TRBV29-1	CSVLSAFSGANVLTF
TRBJ1-5	TRBV30	CAWSARVDQPQHF
TRBJ2-5	TRBV29-1	CSVERTSYQETQYF
TRBJ2-5	TRBV30	CAWSGSGVRETQYF
TRBJ2-3	TRBV6-1	CASSKDSVQRDTQYF
TRBJ2-2	TRBV30	CAWRLAGVGELFF
TRBJ2-5	TRBV27	CASRYTENQETQYF
TRBJ2-3	TRBV7-9	CASSERGDTDTQYF
TRBJ1-2	TRBV2	CASSQDRGNYGYTF